One and the same sample provided the 20 T cell receptor beta chains below, sequenced in a study of cytomegalovirus exposure and HLA in healthy donors. Researchers ran the PCR with 60 Vbeta and 13 Jbeta primers. Assay used: immunoSEQ multiplex PCR; TCRdb lists only in-frame clones, some missing. The sample consists of roughly 150,000 clones, more than 70% of them appearing once. The sample taken for sequencing was PBMCs. These receptors all come from a male donor in good health and CMV-seronegative.

This sequence joins TRBV18 and TRBJ2-7; 7 bases match TRBD1. Germline V gene lookup returns CDR1 KGHSH and CDR2 LQKENI. The CDR3 has 13 amino acids. The junction had 1 base not matched to a gene; V was cut back by 3 bases and J by 2 bases. The CDR3 loop reads CASSPTGTYEQYF. CDR3 nucleotide sequence: TGTGCCAGCTCACCGACAGGGACCTACGAGCAGTACTTC.

The V gene is TRBV7-9, the J gene TRBJ1-5, with no clear D. This CDR3 comprises 14 residues. V lost 5 bases, J lost 3 bases, and 11 bases lay in between. The germline CDR1 and CDR2 sequences are SEHNR and FQNEAQ (reference sequence). CDR3 bases: TGTGCCAGCAGCCCTACGAATAACAATCAGCCCCAGCATTTT. Amino acids: CASSPTNNNQPQHF.

The chain has TRBV2 and TRBJ2-7; no clear D gene. The CDR3 extends over 13 amino acids. Trimming removed 7 bases from V and 5 bases from J, with 15 bases in between. The germline gives CDR1 SNHLY, CDR2 FYNNEI. CDR3 nucleotides: TGTGCCAGCACGCCCCAGGTTAATGACGAGCAGTACTTC. Protein sequence: CASTPQVNDEQYF.

The J gene is TRBJ1-4, the V gene TRBV5-1; 9 bases match TRBD1. The CDR3 is 16 residues long. Trimming removed 4 bases from V and 5 bases from J; junction bases left unmatched: 9. Per germline, CDR1 SGHRS and CDR2 YFSETQ. The DNA of the CDR3 is TGCGCCAGCAGCCCGGGACAGGGTCGAATAAATGAAAAACTGTTTTTT. It specifies CASSPGQGRINEKLFF. Full variable domain (rest looked up from reference TRBV5-1 and TRBJ1-4): KAGVTQTPRYLIKTRGQQVTLSCSPISGHRSVSWYQQTPGQGLQFLFEYFSETQRNKGNFPGRFSGRQFSNSRSEMNVSTLELGDSALYLCASSPGQGRINEKLFFGSGTQLSVL.

J is TRBJ1-5 and V is TRBV2; possibly TRBD1 for D (5 bases). CDR1 and CDR2 (germline): SNHLY, FYNNEI. Trimming took off 7 bases at V and 1 base at J, with 14 bases between the two ends. The CDR3 runs 15 residues. CDR3 in amino acids: CASTKEGLSNQPQHF. CDR3 bases: TGTGCCAGCACGAAGGAGGGGCTAAGCAATCAGCCCCAGCATTTT.

V usage is TRBV18 and J usage is TRBJ2-3; 7 bases are a match to TRBD2. The CDR3 runs 14 residues. Germline CDR1 reads KGHSH; CDR2 reads LQKENI. V lost 1 base to trimming and J lost 4 bases; unmatched junction nucleotides: 2. CDR3 loop: CASSPQRGPDTQYF. The CDR3 nucleotides read TGTGCCAGCTCACCACAGCGGGGACCAGATACGCAGTATTTT.

This rearrangement joins TRBV14 to TRBJ1-2; maybe TRBD1 (6 bases). Germline CDR1 and CDR2: SGHDN and FVKESK. The CDR3 sequence is 16 residues long. With 0 bases removed from V and 5 bases from J, the gap between germline ends came to 16 bases. In DNA, the CDR3 is TGTGCCAGCAGCCAAGACCCGGCAGGGGTCTTATATGGCTACACCTTC. It codes for CASSQDPAGVLYGYTF.

This clone has only a few counts. The genes are TRBV2 and TRBJ2-5; 8 bases fit TRBD1. Germline loops: CDR1 SNHLY, CDR2 FYNNEI. V lost 6 bases to trimming and J lost 1 base; unmatched junction nucleotides: 7. The CDR3 extends over 15 amino acids. CDR3 in DNA: TGTGCCAGCAGCGTGGACAGGGCTTCCCAAGAGACCCAGTACTTC. This sequence encodes CASSVDRASQETQYF.

The chain employs TRBV6-4 and TRBJ2-2; 9 bases fit TRBD2. The V segment lost 5 bases and the J segment 1 base; nucleotides outside the gene matches: 2. This CDR3 has 15 amino acids. In germline, CDR1 is MRHNA, CDR2 SNTAGT. This CDR3 reads CASSRTSENTGELFF. CDR3 bases: TGTGCCAGCAGTCGGACTAGCGAGAACACCGGGGAGCTGTTTTTT.

The genes are TRBV18 and TRBJ2-1, with TRBD2 matching over 10 bases. CDR1 KGHSH and CDR2 LQKENI come from the germline V gene. V trimming: 0 bases; J trimming: 10 bases; junction bases outside the gene matches: 6. This CDR3 contains 15 residues. CDR3 region: CASSPPGLASYEQFF. The CDR3 DNA is TGTGCCAGCTCACCACCGGGACTAGCGAGTTACGAGCAGTTCTTC.

V and J are TRBV28 and TRBJ1-3, with a tentative D call TRBD1 (6 bases). Between the trimmed V and J ends, which lost 4 bases and 2 bases, there was a span of 12 bases. Germline loops: CDR1 MDHEN, CDR2 SYDVKM. The CDR3 extends over 15 amino acids. In DNA, the CDR3 is TGTGCCAGCAGTTCGCCAGGGGTGGCTGGAAACACCATATATTTT. This gives the protein CASSSPGVAGNTIYF.

V usage is TRBV18 and J usage is TRBJ2-1, with 14 bases aligning to TRBD2. Trimming at V came to 6 bases and at J to 2 bases, leaving 3 bases not matched to a gene. Germline V gene lookup returns CDR1 KGHSH and CDR2 LQKENI. This CDR3 spans 16 amino acids. CDR3 nucleotides: TGTGCCAGCTCCCAGACTAGCGGGAGGGCCTACAATGAGCAGTTCTTC. It specifies CASSQTSGRAYNEQFF.

This clone was recorded only once. This chain joins TRBV7-9 and TRBJ2-7, with TRBD1 matching over 7 bases. The CDR3 extends over 15 amino acids. Trimming cost V 3 bases and J 5 bases; bases outside gene matches: 10. Germline loops: CDR1 SEHNR, CDR2 FQNEAQ (reference sequence). As DNA, the CDR3 is TGTGCCAGCAGCTTGACACAGGGGTTAAAGGACGAGCAGTACTTC. Its protein is CASSLTQGLKDEQYF. Variable domain in full (rest from reference TRBV7-9 and TRBJ2-7): DTGVSQNPRHKITKRGQNVTFRCDPISEHNRLYWYRQTLGQGPEFLTYFQNEAQLEKSRLLSDRFSAERPKGSFSTLEIQRTEQGDSAMYLCASSLTQGLKDEQYFGPGTRLTVT.

J is TRBJ1-1 and V is TRBV5-6; D is ambiguous. V lost 0 bases, J lost 4 bases, and 19 bases lay in between. The germline gives CDR1 SGHDT, CDR2 YYEEEE. This CDR3 is 17 amino acids long. The CDR3 is CASSLAVSEGRFTEAFF. In DNA form, the CDR3 reads TGTGCCAGCAGCTTGGCCGTCAGCGAGGGTAGGTTCACTGAAGCTTTCTTT.

J is TRBJ2-7 and V is TRBV9, with TRBD2 matching over 8 bases. V lost 0 bases and J lost 0; bases outside the gene matches: 5. Germline values: CDR1 SGDLS, CDR2 YYNGEE. The CDR3 has 16 residues. The CDR3 sequence is CASSVGPAGVSYEQYF. CDR3 DNA sequence: TGTGCCAGCAGCGTAGGCCCAGCGGGGGTCTCCTACGAGCAGTACTTC.

This rearrangement joins TRBV28 to TRBJ2-7; 11 bases are a match to TRBD1. V lost 6 bases and J lost 4; bases outside the gene matches: 5. CDR1 MDHEN and CDR2 SYDVKM come from the germline V gene. This CDR3 region has 14 residues. In DNA form, the CDR3 reads TGTGCCAGCAGACAGGACAGGGGGCGTTACGAGCAGTACTTC. This codes for CASRQDRGRYEQYF.

J is TRBJ2-5 and V is TRBV9, with 7 bases identical to TRBD2. V lost 3 bases to trimming and J lost 1 base; unmatched junction nucleotides: 6. The CDR3 covers 15 residues. Germline V CDR1 and CDR2: SGDLS, YYNGEE. The CDR3 nucleotides are TGTGCCAGCAGCGCGCCGCGGGGGTCCCAAGAGACCCAGTACTTC. Residues: CASSAPRGSQETQYF.

This clone appeared a single time. The chain uses TRBV18 and TRBJ2-6, with 9 bases fitting TRBD1. From germline, CDR1 is KGHSH and CDR2 LQKENI. There are 17 residues in the CDR3. V trimming: 2 bases; J trimming: 2 bases; junction bases outside the gene matches: 4. CDR3 sequence (DNA): TGTGCCAGCTCACCAACAGGGGGCGCAGCTGGGGCCAACGTCCTGACTTTC. This translates into CASSPTGGAAGANVLTF.

The V and J genes are TRBV7-9 and TRBJ2-3, with 10 bases lining up with TRBD2. V lost 1 base, J lost 0 bases, and 1 base stayed unmatched. Per the germline V gene, CDR1 is SEHNR and CDR2 is FQNEAQ (reference sequence). This CDR3 has 16 amino acids. CDR3 DNA sequence: TGTGCCAGCAGCTTAGAAGCGGGAGGGAGCACAGATACGCAGTATTTT. It codes for CASSLEAGGSTDTQYF. The full variable domain, its missing parts supplied by reference TRBV7-9 and TRBJ2-3, is DTGVSQNPRHKITKRGQNVTFRCDPISEHNRLYWYRQTLGQGPEFLTYFQNEAQLEKSRLLSDRFSAERPKGSFSTLEIQRTEQGDSAMYLCASSLEAGGSTDTQYFGPGTRLTVL.

This clone is a singleton in its sample. The chain couples TRBV15 to TRBJ1-3, with 11 positions matching TRBD1. Per the germline V gene, CDR1 is LNHNV and CDR2 is YYDKDF (reference sequence). Germline trimming cut 0 bases from V and 5 bases from J; bases unmatched to any gene: 6. The CDR3 is 17 amino acids. CDR3 sequence: CATSREGQGDSRNTIYF. DNA for the CDR3: TGTGCCACCAGCAGAGAGGGACAGGGGGATAGCAGAAACACCATATATTTT.